This T cell receptor (beta chain) is from a study of shared clonotypes between healthy human individuals. Whole-study findings and limits: Sharing across several donors was seen in 4% to 6.5% of naive CD4 clonotypes.

Produced via immunoSEQ multiplex PCR; TCRdb's table is partial and in-frame only. This sample has some 380,000 clones; roughly 96% occur once, and the top ten carry around 0.32%. On this clone: Its specificity is not known.

Trimming cost V 5 bases and J 2 bases, with 15 bases left between them. This CDR3 spans 15 amino acids. Germline loops: CDR1 MNHNY, CDR2 SVGAGI (reference sequence). V gene TRBV6-6 combines with J gene TRBJ1-1; a possible D gene is TRBD1 (5 bases). The sequenced sample was memory CD8+ T cells sorted from blood. Subset reported: CD45RO+ cells pooled with CCR7-negative TemRA cells. This receptor was obtained from a man aged 25 to 40 in good health. CDR3 region: CASSRTGGGNTEAFF. CDR3 bases: TGTGCCAGCAGTCGAACGGGCGGGGGTAACACTGAAGCTTTCTTT.